This T cell receptor beta chain was retrieved from a study of T cells in localized non-small cell lung cancer. The CDR3 runs 14 residues. Assay: immunoSEQ multiplex PCR; the TCRdb copy retains only in-frame clones and omits some. The sample contains fewer than 60,000 clones, about 80% of which appear only once. The chain has TRBV21-1 and TRBJ2-3; TRBD1 reflects the table's D call only, with no check against the DNA. TRBV21-1 is tagged as a pseudogene. The sample was peripheral blood, taken before any cancer treatment. The clonotype was recovered from a female donor over 55 with stage II squamous cell lung carcinoma. CDR3 nucleotide sequence: TGTGCCAGCTCACCAGGGAAGGGCACAGATACGCAGTATTTT. Translated: CASSPGKGTDTQYF.